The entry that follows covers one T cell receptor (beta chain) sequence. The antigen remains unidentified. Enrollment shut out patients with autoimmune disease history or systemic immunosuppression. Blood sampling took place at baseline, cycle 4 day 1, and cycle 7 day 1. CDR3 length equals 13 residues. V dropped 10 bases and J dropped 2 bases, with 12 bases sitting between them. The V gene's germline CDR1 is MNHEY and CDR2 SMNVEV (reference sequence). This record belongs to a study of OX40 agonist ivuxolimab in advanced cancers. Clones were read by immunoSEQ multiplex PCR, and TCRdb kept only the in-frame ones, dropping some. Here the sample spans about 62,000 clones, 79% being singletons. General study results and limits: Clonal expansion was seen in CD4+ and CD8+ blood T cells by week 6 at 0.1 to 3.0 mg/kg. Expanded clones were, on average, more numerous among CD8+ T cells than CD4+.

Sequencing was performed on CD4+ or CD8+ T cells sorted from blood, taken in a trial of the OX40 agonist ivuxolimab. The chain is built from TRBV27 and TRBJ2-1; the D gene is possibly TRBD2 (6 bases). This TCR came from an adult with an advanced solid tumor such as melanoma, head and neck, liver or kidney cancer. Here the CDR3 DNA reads TGTGCCACCGGACTAAGCGCCTACAATGAGCAGTTCTTC. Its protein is CATGLSAYNEQFF.